This T cell receptor beta chain was identified during a study of siplizumab effects on memory and regulatory T cells. This table comes from immunoSEQ multiplex PCR, and its TCRdb copy is limited to in-frame clones, with some not included. The table shows about 26,000 clones, with approximately 82% occurring only once. Trimming stripped 3 bases from V and 6 bases from J, with 15 bases between. The germline CDR1 and CDR2 sequences are KGHSH and LQKENI. This CDR3 has 14 amino acids. What was sequenced was memory CD4+ T cells sorted from blood. The TCR sequence derives from a human donor in good health. The rearrangement uses TRBV18 and TRBJ2-7; D possibly uses TRBD1 or TRBD2 (6 bases each). Written as DNA, the CDR3 is TGTGCCAGCTCACCGGCCGGGGGCGATTCCGAGCAGTACTTC. Its translation: CASSPAGGDSEQYF.